This is a list of T cell receptor beta chains from one sample in a study of cytomegalovirus exposure and HLA in healthy donors. Assay used: immunoSEQ multiplex PCR; TCRdb lists only in-frame clones, some missing. This table has some 120,000 clones, roughly 93% appearing once. What was sequenced was PBMCs. The receptors here all came from a woman aged 18-29 years in good health and CMV-seronegative. Both conserved end residues are part of each CDR3. Each record gives: D gene, J gene, V gene, clone size, CDR3 DNA, CDR3 protein. A D gene is named only where the DNA matches it firmly. Clone size, where shown, is once, few, many, or a class for clones that have expanded.

TRBD1 | TRBJ2-3 | TRBV4-2 | NA | TGTGCCAGCAGCCAAGGATCAGACAGGGGAGTAGTTGATACGCAGTATTTT | CASSQGSDRGVVDTQYF
TRBD2 | TRBJ2-5 | TRBV28 | NA | TGTGCCAGCAGTTCACCGGGACTAGCGGGACAGGCCCAGTACTTC | CASSSPGLAGQAQYF
TRBD1 | TRBJ1-1 | TRBV25-1 | NA | TGTGCCAGCCGTGGACAGGGGAAAACTGAAGCTTTCTTT | CASRGQGKTEAFF
TRBD2 | TRBJ2-1 | TRBV2 | NA | TGTGCCAGCAGTGGTGGGGGGGGCAATGAGCAGTTCTTC | CASSGGGGNEQFF
NA | TRBJ2-1 | TRBV20-1 | once | TGCAGTGCTCCTCGCGAAAATGAGCAGTTCTTC | CSAPRENEQFF
NA | TRBJ2-7 | TRBV10-1 | NA | TGCGCCACAACATCGCCGGAGGGCGAGCAGTACTTC | CATTSPEGEQYF
NA | TRBJ1-2 | TRBV7-9 | NA | TGTGCCAGCAGCGCAGACCCGGGTTGGTATGGCTACACCTTC | CASSADPGWYGYTF
TRBD2 | TRBJ2-1 | TRBV5-1 | NA | TGCGCCAGCGCAAGGACTAGCGGGGCCGACTCCTACAATGAGCAGTTCTTC | CASARTSGADSYNEQFF
NA | TRBJ2-7 | TRBV5-1 | NA | TGCGCCAGCAGCTCGAGGGGGGGGAGCGACGAGCAGTACTTC | CASSSRGGSDEQYF
NA | TRBJ1-6 | TRBV6-1 | few | TGTGCCAGCAGTGACAGGGGCGATAATTCACCCCTCCACTTT | CASSDRGDNSPLHF
NA | TRBJ2-7 | TRBV28 | NA | TGTGCCAGCAGCCTCGGGTCCTACGAGCAGTACTTC | CASSLGSYEQYF
NA | TRBJ2-1 | TRBV4-1 | NA | TGCGCCAGCAGCCAAGATTTCACGAGCTCCTACAATGAGCAGTTCTTC | CASSQDFTSSYNEQFF
NA | TRBJ2-2 | TRBV30 | NA | TGTGCCTGGAGGGTCTGGAGGGGATTCACCGGGGAGCTGTTTTTT | CAWRVWRGFTGELFF
NA | TRBJ1-1 | TRBV19 | once | TGTGCCAGTAGGGCAGGGGTAGGTGAAGCTTTCTTT | CASRAGVGEAFF
TRBD1 | TRBJ1-2 | TRBV5-1 | NA | TGCGCCAGCAGCCGGGACAGGTTTGGCTACACCTTC | CASSRDRFGYTF
TRBD2 | TRBJ2-2 | TRBV30 | NA | TGTGCCTGGAGAGGTCTAGCGGGAGTAAGGACCGGGGAGCTGTTTTTT | CAWRGLAGVRTGELFF
NA | TRBJ1-1 | TRBV5-5 | NA | TGTGCCAGCACCCCCCAGATCATGAACACTGAAGCTTTCTTT | CASTPQIMNTEAFF
TRBD2 | TRBJ2-7 | TRBV19 | NA | TGTGCCAGTAGTGGAGACCCTAGCGGAACTACCTACGAGCAGTACTTC | CASSGDPSGTTYEQYF
NA | TRBJ1-5 | TRBV2 | few | TGTGCCAGCAGTGGTATTCAGTTAGCCGGCAATCAGCCCCAGCATTTT | CASSGIQLAGNQPQHF
TRBD1 | TRBJ2-3 | TRBV29-1 | NA | TGCAGCGGATACAGGGGGCGCACAGATACGCAGTATTTT | CSGYRGRTDTQYF
NA | TRBJ2-2 | TRBV5-1 | NA | TGCGCCAGCAGTAACGAGGGCCCGAACACCGGGGAGCTGTTTTTT | CASSNEGPNTGELFF
NA | TRBJ2-1 | TRBV6-5 | NA | TGTGCCAGCAGTTACCACAGGGCTGGTGACAATGAGCAGTTCTTC | CASSYHRAGDNEQFF
TRBD1 | TRBJ1-4 | TRBV7-9 | NA | TGTGCCAGCAGCCGGACAGGGGCCGCCCTTGAAAAACTGTTTTTT | CASSRTGAALEKLFF
TRBD2 | TRBJ2-5 | TRBV5-1 | NA | TGCGCCAGCAGCCCCCTCGGGTATAGCGGGAGTGAAGAGACCCAGTACTTC | CASSPLGYSGSEETQYF
TRBD2 | TRBJ2-5 | TRBV18 | NA | TGTGCCAGCTCACCCGGCCGGACTAGCGGCGGGAAAGAGACCCAGTACTTC | CASSPGRTSGGKETQYF
TRBD2 | TRBJ2-7 | TRBV4-2 | NA | TGTGCCAGCAGCCAAGCGGGAGGATTATACGAGCAGTACTTC | CASSQAGGLYEQYF
NA | TRBJ2-1 | TRBV4-1 | NA | TGCGCCAGCAGCCCCGAGGCTGTGGGTGAGCAGTTCTTC | CASSPEAVGEQFF
TRBD2 | TRBJ2-1 | TRBV11-2 | NA | TGTGCCAGCAGCTTCCTGCCTAGCGGCAGCTCCTACAATGAGCAGTTCTTC | CASSFLPSGSSYNEQFF
NA | TRBJ1-2 | TRBV28 | once | TGTGCCAGCAGCCCCCACTATGATAACTATGGCTACACCTTC | CASSPHYDNYGYTF
TRBD2 | TRBJ2-3 | TRBV5-1 | NA | TGCGCCAGCAGCCCTGGACTAGCGGCCACAGATACGCAGTATTTT | CASSPGLAATDTQYF
TRBD2 | TRBJ2-1 | TRBV30 | NA | TGTGCCTGGAGACATAGCGGGAGGGCCGTGACTGAGCAGTTCTTC | CAWRHSGRAVTEQFF
TRBD2 | TRBJ2-3 | TRBV5-8 | NA | TGTGCCAGCAGCTTATCGACAGCGGGAGCGGATACGCAGTATTTT | CASSLSTAGADTQYF
TRBD2 | TRBJ2-7 | TRBV7-6 | NA | TGTGCCAGCAGCTTAGGGACTAGCAGCTACGAGCAGTACTTC | CASSLGTSSYEQYF
TRBD2 | TRBJ2-1 | TRBV30 | NA | TGTGCCTGGAGTGCGGGAGGCAATGAGCAGTTCTTC | CAWSAGGNEQFF
NA | TRBJ2-1 | TRBV5-1 | NA | TGCGCCAGCAGCTGGGGGGATGTTGCGGATGAGCAGTTCTTC | CASSWGDVADEQFF
TRBD2 | TRBJ2-7 | TRBV7-2 | NA | TGTGCCAGCAGCCAAAGGACTAGACGGGCCTACGAGCAGTACTTC | CASSQRTRRAYEQYF
NA | TRBJ1-2 | TRBV5-4 | NA | TGTGCCAGCAGCTTGGGACTGAACAACTATGGCTACACCTTC | CASSLGLNNYGYTF
TRBD1 | TRBJ2-7 | TRBV2 | NA | TGTGCCAGCAGTATCAGGGACAGGTCCTACGAGCAGTACTTC | CASSIRDRSYEQYF
NA | TRBJ2-1 | TRBV2 | NA | TGTGCCAGCGTTTTGGGCCCAACGGCCCATGAGCAGTTCTTC | CASVLGPTAHEQFF
NA | TRBJ2-1 | TRBV28 | NA | TGTGCCAGCAGTTTACCCCAGGGCCGAGACAATGAGCAGTTCTTC | CASSLPQGRDNEQFF
TRBD2 | TRBJ2-1 | TRBV18 | NA | TGTGCCAGCTCCCTCAGCCTTGGGCGGGGGGGATACAATGAGCAGTTCTTC | CASSLSLGRGGYNEQFF
NA | TRBJ2-1 | TRBV1 | NA | TGCACCAGCAGCTCCTCAGTGGGGGCCCCCATCCTTGGCGATGAGCAGTTCTTC | CTSSSSVGAPILGDEQFF
NA | TRBJ2-7 | TRBV21-1 | NA | TGTGCCAGCAGCAAAGGGACCGACAGGGGATACTACGAGCAGTACTTC | CASSKGTDRGYYEQYF
NA | TRBJ1-3 | TRBV28 | NA | TGTGCCAGCAGTTCGGGGGGGAAACTCTCCTCTGGAAACACCATATATTTT | CASSSGGKLSSGNTIYF
NA | TRBJ2-2 | TRBV5-1 | NA | TGCGCCAGCAGCTTTAGGGTGGATAGCGGAAGAACCGGGGAGCTGTTTTTT | CASSFRVDSGRTGELFF
NA | TRBJ1-1 | TRBV5-1 | NA | TGCGCCAGCACCCAGGTAGGGGTTACTGAAGCTTTCTTT | CASTQVGVTEAFF
TRBD2 | TRBJ2-2 | TRBV6-6 | NA | TGTGCCAGCACTCTGACTAGCGGGAACACCGGGGAGCTGTTTTTT | CASTLTSGNTGELFF
NA | TRBJ1-1 | TRBV5-1 | NA | TGCGCCAGCAGCTTGGCCTTACTCGGGGACACTGAAGCTTTCTTT | CASSLALLGDTEAFF
TRBD2 | TRBJ2-5 | TRBV7-3 | NA | TGTGCCAGCAGCTCGGGACTAGCGGCAGAGACCCAGTACTTC | CASSSGLAAETQYF
TRBD2 | TRBJ2-2 | TRBV7-9 | NA | TGTGCCAGCAGCTCAACTAGCGGGAGAACCGGGGAGCTGTTTTTT | CASSSTSGRTGELFF
NA | TRBJ1-2 | TRBV18 | NA | TGTGCCAGCTCACCATCTGAGCAGGCGGGTGGCTACACCTTC | CASSPSEQAGGYTF